The 6 T cell receptor beta chains reported below all come from one sample, sequenced in a study of T-cell reconstitution after alpha-beta-depleted transplantation in children. Unique molecular identifiers were used to barcode this TCRbeta library. One entry per CDR3 protein results from TCRdb running MiXCR on the PCR reads. Of 700,000 to 850,000 distinct CDR3 sequences detected, around 17% appear once; the ten largest clones hold approximately 5%. The specimen was PBMCs, mostly from graft donor cells, collected 360 days after TCRalphabeta/CD19-depleted stem cell transplant. The receptor source for this set is a male patient younger than 18 who had a stem cell transplant for acute lymphoblastic leukemia, so the T cells may come from the graft donor.

This clonotype was observed a few times. The chain recombines TRBV20-1 with TRBJ2-3; 7 bases agree with TRBD2. CDR3 length equals 15 residues. Germline V lookup: CDR1 DFQATT, CDR2 SNEGSKA (reference sequence). J was trimmed by 2 bases and V by 3 bases; bases with no gene match: 8. The CDR3 DNA is TGCAGTGCTAGGGGGCTAGCGGCCTTCACAGATACGCAGTATTTT. This codes for CSARGLAAFTDTQYF.

The rearrangement joins TRBV12-3 or TRBV12-4 to TRBJ1-2; tentative D call: TRBD1 (6 bases). The CDR3 runs 15 residues. Trimming stripped 5 bases from V and 6 bases from J, with 19 bases between. The CDR3 protein is CASSERQAFKDGYTF. Here the CDR3 DNA reads TGTGCCAGCAGTGAGAGACAGGCTTTTAAGGATGGCTACACCTTC.

This clonotype has a handful of counts. The chain is built from TRBV20-1 and TRBJ2-7, with 11 bases that match TRBD2. Trimming at V came to 5 bases and at J to 2 bases, leaving 11 bases not matched to a gene. CDR1 DFQATT and CDR2 SNEGSKA come from the germline V gene (reference sequence). CDR3 size: 16 residues. CDR3 coding DNA: TGCAGTGCTCCCCCGGGACTAGCGGCCGACCCCTACGAGCAGTACTTC. Translation: CSAPPGLAADPYEQYF.

The chain couples TRBV27 to TRBJ2-1; D not certain. This CDR3 contains 13 residues. The V end was cut by 3 bases, the J end by 5 bases, with 8 bases between. In germline, CDR1 is MNHEY, CDR2 SMNVEV (reference sequence). Written as DNA, the CDR3 is TGTGCCAGCAGTTTTTTCAAGAACAATGAGCAGTTCTTC. Amino acid sequence: CASSFFKNNEQFF.

V usage is TRBV18 and J usage is TRBJ1-2; a possible D gene is TRBD1 (5 bases). The CDR3 loop spans 13 amino acids. Per germline, CDR1 KGHSH and CDR2 LQKENI. V lost 2 bases, J lost 5 bases, and 9 bases lay in between. The DNA for the CDR3 is TGTGCCAGCTCACCAGGGGGTGAGTATGGCTACACCTTC. Protein sequence: CASSPGGEYGYTF.

This clonotype was seen ten or more times. This CDR3 reads CSVGWGNTGELFF. CDR3 DNA: TGCAGCGTTGGGTGGGGCAACACCGGGGAGCTGTTTTTT. The V and J genes are TRBV29-1 and TRBJ2-2, with D tentatively TRBD1 (5 bases). The CDR3 runs 13 residues. Germline CDR1 SQVTM, CDR2 ANQGSEA. V lost 4 bases and J lost 2, with 8 bases in between.